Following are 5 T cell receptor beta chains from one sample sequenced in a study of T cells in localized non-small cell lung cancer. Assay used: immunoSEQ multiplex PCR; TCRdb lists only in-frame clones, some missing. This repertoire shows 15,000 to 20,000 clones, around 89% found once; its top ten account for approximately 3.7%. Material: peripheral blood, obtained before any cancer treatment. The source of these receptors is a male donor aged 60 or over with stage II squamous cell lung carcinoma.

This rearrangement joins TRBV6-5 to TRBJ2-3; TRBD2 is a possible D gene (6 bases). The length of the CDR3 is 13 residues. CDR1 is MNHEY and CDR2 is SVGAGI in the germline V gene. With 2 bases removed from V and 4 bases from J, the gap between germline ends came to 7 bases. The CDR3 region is CASSYGGSDTQYF. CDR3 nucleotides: TGTGCCAGCAGTTACGGAGGGTCAGATACGCAGTATTTT.

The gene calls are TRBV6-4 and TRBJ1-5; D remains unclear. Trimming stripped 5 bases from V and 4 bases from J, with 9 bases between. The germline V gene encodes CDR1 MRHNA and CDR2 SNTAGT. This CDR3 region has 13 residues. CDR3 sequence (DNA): TGTGCCAGCAGTCCCGACATAAATCAGCCCCAGCATTTT. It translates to CASSPDINQPQHF.

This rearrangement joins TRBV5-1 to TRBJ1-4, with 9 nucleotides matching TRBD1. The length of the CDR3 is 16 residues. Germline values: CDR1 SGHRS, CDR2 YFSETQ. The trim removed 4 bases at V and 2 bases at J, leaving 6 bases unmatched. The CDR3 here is CASSTGTGNTNEKLFF. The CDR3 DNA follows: TGCGCCAGCAGCACTGGGACAGGGAACACTAATGAAAAACTGTTTTTT.

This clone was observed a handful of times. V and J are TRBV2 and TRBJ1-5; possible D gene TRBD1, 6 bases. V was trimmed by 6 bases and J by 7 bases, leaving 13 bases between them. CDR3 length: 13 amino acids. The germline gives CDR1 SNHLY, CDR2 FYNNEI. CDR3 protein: CASRGGPSQPQHF. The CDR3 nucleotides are TGTGCCAGCAGAGGGGGACCAAGCCAGCCCCAGCATTTT.

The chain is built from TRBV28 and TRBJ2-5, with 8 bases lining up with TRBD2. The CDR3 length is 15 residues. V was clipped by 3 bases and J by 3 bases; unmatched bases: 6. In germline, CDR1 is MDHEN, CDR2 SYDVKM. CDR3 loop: CASSLLAGPKETQYF. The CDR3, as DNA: TGTGCCAGCAGTTTGCTAGCGGGTCCCAAAGAGACCCAGTACTTC.